This T cell receptor beta chain was identified in a study of blood T cells in healthy people across ages. Study conclusions and caveats: Versus aged donors, long-lived donors had higher diversity and more naive CD4+ cells.

The CDR3 covers 13 residues. Trimming shortened V by 8 bases and J by 1 base, and 10 bases separated the two germline ends. Germline CDR1 MNHEY, CDR2 SVGEGT. A sample-barcoded 5' primer and a J-beta primer mix were used in a second PCR of about 7 to 12 cycles. One entry per CDR3 protein results from TCRdb running MiXCR on the 5' RACE reads. The repertoire has approximately 320,000 distinct CDR3 sequences, 27% of them found once; the top ten carry over 25%. With regard to this clonotype: Antigen specificity is unknown.

This chain links TRBV6-2 or TRBV6-3 with TRBJ2-3, with D perhaps matching TRBD2 (5 bases). This TCR was recovered from a woman between 65 and 79 years old in good health. Specimen: blood. The CDR3, as DNA: TGTGCCAGCGAGGGCGAGCGCACAGATACGCAGTATTTT. The encoded protein is CASEGERTDTQYF.